This T cell receptor (beta chain) was sequenced for a study of T cells in Graves' hyperthyroidism and ophthalmopathy. Amplification yielded TCR beta CDR3 regions, with RNA transcripts as the source. HTBI primers were the set used in a first-round RT-PCR of the TCR CDR3. From the multiplex PCR reads, TCRdb called clonotypes with MiXCR, one entry per CDR3 protein. The sample records under 650,000 distinct CDR3 sequences, 15% to 20% being singletons. The CDR3 length is 18 residues. Germline V gene lookup returns CDR1 LGHDT and CDR2 YNNKEL (reference sequence). The V end was cut by 4 bases, the J end by 6 bases, with 24 bases between.

This TCR was recovered from a woman aged 25 to 39 with Graves' hyperthyroidism. The chain links TRBV3-1 to TRBJ2-2; a possible D gene is TRBD1 (6 bases). Sequenced sample: blood. The CDR3 DNA reads as TGTGCCAGCAGCCGCCCCGCGGCGGCAGGGGAACGTCCCGGGGAGCTGTTTTTT. The encoded protein is CASSRPAAAGERPGELFF.